A single sample is the source of the 29 T cell receptor beta chains below, sequenced in a study of chronic HIV infection and antiretroviral therapy. TCRdb called the 5' RACE reads again in MiXCR, with one record for every CDR3 protein. The repertoire includes approximately 30,000 distinct CDR3 sequences, about 9.6% of them detected once, and about 2.4% sits in the top ten. Sequencing input: peripheral blood. Every receptor here comes from an adult who had HIV and had not received antiretroviral therapy, or was an uninfected healthy control (not recorded which).

The gene calls are TRBV7-2 and TRBJ1-1; D is possibly TRBD1 (5 bases). The CDR3 sequence is 16 residues long. CDR1 is SGHTA, CDR2 FQGNSA, per germline. Trimming removed 1 base from V and 5 bases from J, with 17 bases in between. The CDR3 protein is CASSLGSQGAVTEAFF. CDR3 DNA: TGTGCCAGCAGCTTAGGGTCCCAAGGGGCAGTGACTGAAGCTTTCTTT. The whole variable domain, filled in from reference TRBV7-2 and TRBJ1-1, reads GAGVSQSPSNKVTEKGKDVELRCDPISGHTALYWYRQSLGQGLEFLIYFQGNSAPDKSGLPSDRFSAERTGGSVSTLTIQRTQQEDSAVYLCASSLGSQGAVTEAFFGQGTRLTVV.

This chain uses TRBV10-3 with TRBJ2-7; D is perhaps TRBD1 (6 bases). The CDR3 length is 12 residues. From germline, CDR1 is ENHRY and CDR2 SYGVKD. V lost 3 bases and J lost 6, with 9 bases in between. CDR3 in DNA: TGTGCCATCAGTGATGGGGGCGGCGAGCAGTACTTC. Protein product: CAISDGGGEQYF.

This clonotype has just a few counts. The chain couples TRBV20-1 to TRBJ2-7, with D perhaps matching TRBD2 (6 bases). The CDR3 is 11 amino acids. The germline V gene encodes CDR1 DFQATT and CDR2 SNEGSKA (reference sequence). V shed 6 bases and J shed 6 bases, with 12 bases lying between them. This CDR3 is CSATLAGEQYF. The DNA for the CDR3 is TGCAGTGCCACACTAGCCGGCGAGCAGTACTTC.

The CDR3 loop reads CASSQYRDDEQYF. In nucleotides, the CDR3 is TGCGCCAGCAGCCAATACAGGGACGACGAGCAGTACTTC. The chain is built from TRBV4-1 and TRBJ2-7; the D gene is possibly TRBD1 (6 bases). Germline CDR1 MGHRA, CDR2 YSYEKL. This CDR3 is built from 13 residues. V lost 2 bases, J lost 5 bases, and 10 bases lay in between.

Many counts were recorded for this clonotype. The genes are TRBV3-1 and TRBJ1-1; D not certain. V lost 3 bases, J lost 3 bases, and 11 bases lay in between. The CDR3 is made up of 14 amino acids. Germline V gene lookup returns CDR1 LGHDT and CDR2 YNNKEL (reference sequence). The CDR3 region has the DNA TGTGCCAGCAGCCATCTCCGGGATGACACTGAAGCTTTCTTT. Its protein is CASSHLRDDTEAFF.

The sample holds a few counts of this clonotype. The J gene is TRBJ1-1, the V gene TRBV10-3, with a possible D match to TRBD1 (6 bases). The CDR3 consists of 14 residues. The germline V gene encodes CDR1 ENHRY and CDR2 SYGVKD. V lost 2 bases to trimming and J lost 0 bases, with 7 bases between them. In nucleotides, the CDR3 is TGTGCCATCAGTGAGGACAGGCTGAACACTGAAGCTTTCTTT. Its protein product is CAISEDRLNTEAFF.

In this sample, this clonotype turned up many times. This chain joins TRBV11-2 and TRBJ1-1; D unclear. This CDR3 spans 11 amino acids. Trimming pared 5 bases from V and 0 bases from J, leaving 1 base between. Per germline, CDR1 SGHAT and CDR2 FQNNGV. This chain's CDR3 is CASSLNTEAFF. The CDR3, as DNA: TGTGCCAGCAGCCTGAACACTGAAGCTTTCTTT.

The table lists this clonotype with a few counts. This sequence joins TRBV27 and TRBJ1-4; D not resolved. The germline gives CDR1 MNHEY, CDR2 SMNVEV (reference sequence). V gave up 4 bases and J gave up 6 bases, with 15 bases separating them. The CDR3 runs 15 residues. CDR3 sequence: CASSSLWAGDEKLFF. The CDR3 nucleotides read TGTGCCAGCAGTTCCCTTTGGGCCGGCGATGAAAAACTGTTTTTT.

This clonotype was recorded at least ten times. The rearrangement uses TRBV9 and TRBJ2-3; D remains ambiguous. The germline V gene encodes CDR1 SGDLS and CDR2 YYNGEE. The V gene lost 1 base and the J gene lost 4 bases, with 7 bases spanning the gap. The CDR3 is made up of 13 amino acids. The CDR3 is CASSVNGPDTQYF. CDR3 bases: TGTGCCAGCAGCGTAAATGGCCCAGATACGCAGTATTTT.

This clonotype was seen repeatedly, ten times or more. This chain links TRBV7-9 with TRBJ2-5, with D maybe TRBD2 (5 bases). There are 15 residues in the CDR3. Trimming took 5 bases from V and 1 from J, leaving 14 bases between them. Germline CDR1 SEHNR, CDR2 FQNEAQ (reference sequence). CDR3 loop: CASSRRLATQETQYF. The CDR3 nucleotides read TGTGCCAGCAGCCGTCGTCTAGCCACCCAAGAGACCCAGTACTTC.

This clonotype was seen a few times. This chain uses TRBV29-1 with TRBJ2-3; D is unclear. The germline V gene has CDR1 SQVTM and CDR2 ANQGSEA. V was pared by 8 bases and J by 4 bases, with 10 bases between. The CDR3 spans 11 residues. The DNA for the CDR3 is TGCAGCATCCAGCCAGCAGATACGCAGTATTTT. It translates to CSIQPADTQYF.

This clonotype was counted many times. V and J are TRBV29-1 and TRBJ2-7, with 7 bases aligning to TRBD2. CDR3 size: 13 residues. Germline CDR1 reads SQVTM; CDR2 reads ANQGSEA. V shed 1 base and J 6 bases; nucleotides not matched to a gene: 6. CDR3 region: CSVEGEGTSEQYF. CDR3 coding DNA: TGCAGCGTTGAAGGGGAGGGCACCAGCGAGCAGTACTTC.

This clonotype was picked up a small number of times. The chain uses TRBV6-2 or TRBV6-3 and TRBJ2-4; 9 positions match TRBD1. V gave up 8 bases and J gave up 8 bases; unmatched junction bases: 1. This CDR3 has 11 amino acids. The V gene's germline CDR1 is MNHEY and CDR2 SVGEGT. The CDR3 protein is CASRDRDIQYF. The CDR3 DNA follows: TGTGCCAGCCGGGACAGGGACATTCAGTACTTC.

This clonotype came up a few times. The J gene is TRBJ2-6, the V gene TRBV30; D not resolved. V was trimmed by 3 bases and J by 0 bases, leaving 0 bases between them. The CDR3 loop spans 12 amino acids. Germline V CDR1 and CDR2: GTSNPN, SVGIG (reference sequence). CDR3 loop: CAWSSGANVLTF. In DNA, the CDR3 is TGTGCCTGGAGCTCTGGGGCCAACGTCCTGACTTTC.

CDR3 nucleotides: TGTGCCAGCAGCTTAGCGGGACTAGCGATGGAGACCCAGTACTTC. Encoded protein: CASSLAGLAMETQYF. The chain recombines TRBV7-6 with TRBJ2-5; 10 positions agree with TRBD2. Trimming took 0 bases from V and 5 from J; bases not matched to a gene: 3. There are 15 residues in the CDR3. The germline V gene has CDR1 SGHVS and CDR2 FNYEAQ.

The sample holds many counts of this clonotype. The J gene is TRBJ2-1, the V gene TRBV9, with D unresolved. Germline V gene data show CDR1 as SGDLS and CDR2 as YYNGEE. V dropped 2 bases and J dropped 0 bases, with 0 bases sitting between them. This CDR3 contains 12 residues. Here the CDR3 reads CASSVSYNEQFF. The CDR3 nucleotides are TGTGCCAGCAGCGTCTCCTACAATGAGCAGTTCTTC.

This clonotype was recorded many times. The chain joins TRBV7-9 to TRBJ2-1, with D perhaps being TRBD1 or TRBD2 (6 bases each). CDR3 length: 16 amino acids. Germline V lookup: CDR1 SEHNR, CDR2 FQNEAQ (reference sequence). V lost 2 bases, J lost 6 bases, and 17 bases lay in between. The CDR3 DNA is TGTGCCAGCAGCTTAAAGTCGCAGGGGACTGCCAATGAGCAGTTCTTC. It specifies CASSLKSQGTANEQFF.

This clonotype has just a few counts. The chain joins TRBV5-4 to TRBJ1-6; no reliable D call. The germline V and J ends were trimmed by 4 bases and 7 bases, with 15 bases remaining between them. CDR1 and CDR2 (germline): SGHNT, YYREEE (reference sequence). This CDR3 has 15 amino acids. The CDR3 DNA sequence: TGTGCCAGCAGCAGGTCCCGCGGGAGGAATTCACCCCTCCACTTT. Amino acid sequence: CASSRSRGRNSPLHF.

This sequence joins TRBV21-1 and TRBJ2-5; TRBD1 is taken as the D call from the table, unchecked against the DNA. TRBV21-1 is deemed a pseudogene. The CDR3 length is 17 residues. The CDR3 DNA follows: TGTGCCAGCTTAGGGGGACAGGGGGGAAACCACCAAGAGACCCAGTACTTC. Amino acid sequence: CASLGGQGGNHQETQYF.

A few counts support this clonotype. V gene TRBV29-1 combines with J gene TRBJ1-2; 8 bases line up with TRBD1. The CDR3 loop spans 14 amino acids. V was clipped by 3 bases and J by 4 bases; unmatched bases: 7. Germline CDR1 SQVTM, CDR2 ANQGSEA. The chain's CDR3 is CSVEGTGQRYGYTF. The CDR3 DNA reads TGCAGCGTTGAGGGGACAGGCCAACGCTATGGCTACACCTTC.

In its sample, this clonotype was seen a few times. CDR3 in DNA: TGTGCCAGCAGCTCACCGGAAGACAGGGTGGGGGAGCAGTACTTC. Amino acid sequence: CASSSPEDRVGEQYF. This chain links TRBV7-2 with TRBJ2-7, with TRBD1 matching over 7 bases. The CDR3 consists of 15 residues. In germline, CDR1 is SGHTA, CDR2 FQGNSA. With 4 bases clipped from V and 7 bases from J, the junction kept 13 bases outside the gene matches.

The V call is TRBV7-9, the J call TRBJ1-4, with D uncertain. CDR1 is SEHNR and CDR2 is FQNEAQ in the germline V gene (reference sequence). The CDR3 loop spans 14 amino acids. V was pared by 2 bases and J by 5 bases, with 9 bases between. The DNA of the CDR3 is TGTGCCAGCAGCTTAAGGGCAGAAAATGAAAAACTGTTTTTT. It specifies CASSLRAENEKLFF.

This chain joins TRBV13 and TRBJ1-3, with D uncertain. Germline CDR1 PRHDT, CDR2 FYEKMQ (reference sequence). V was clipped by 3 bases and J by 2 bases, with 11 bases between them. This CDR3 comprises 15 residues. The CDR3 DNA follows: TGTGCCAGCAGCTTTCGGCCCCTGGCTGGAAACACCATATATTTT. Translating gives CASSFRPLAGNTIYF. Using reference TRBV13 and TRBJ1-3 for the parts outside the CDR3, the full variable domain is AAGVIQSPRHLIKEKRETATLKCYPIPRHDTVYWYQQGPGQDPQFLISFYEKMQSDKGSIPDRFSAQQFSDYHSELNMSSLELGDSALYFCASSFRPLAGNTIYFGEGSWLTVV.

The sample holds many counts of this clonotype. This sequence joins TRBV4-1 and TRBJ2-1; TRBD1 might be the D (5 bases). CDR3 size: 14 residues. Germline V gene data show CDR1 as MGHRA and CDR2 as YSYEKL. V was pared by 0 bases and J by 9 bases, with 12 bases between. CDR3 DNA sequence: TGCGCCAGCAGCCAAGACGAAGGGGCTGGTGAGCAGTTCTTC. This sequence encodes CASSQDEGAGEQFF.

This clonotype was observed a handful of times. V usage is TRBV19 and J usage is TRBJ1-1; unclear D gene. CDR1 and CDR2 (germline): LNHDA, SQIVND (reference sequence). Trimming cost V 9 bases and J 7 bases, with 18 bases left between them. The CDR3 length is 13 residues. CDR3 DNA sequence: TGTGCCAGCGGAGGGCCCAATACCCGTGAAGCTTTCTTT. Translating gives CASGGPNTREAFF.

This clonotype was seen a few times. The gene calls are TRBV12-3 or TRBV12-4 and TRBJ1-5; TRBD1 matches 7 bases. Unmatched junction bases numbered 3, after V lost 6 bases and J lost 1 base. The CDR3 is made up of 14 amino acids. As DNA, the CDR3 is TGTGCCAGCAGCACGACAGGGAGCAATCAGCCCCAGCATTTT. Translation: CASSTTGSNQPQHF.

The table lists this clonotype with many counts. This rearrangement joins TRBV29-1 to TRBJ2-1, with 12 positions matching TRBD1. J was trimmed by 5 bases and V by 7 bases; bases with no gene match: 9. Germline V lookup: CDR1 SQVTM, CDR2 ANQGSEA. There are 15 residues in the CDR3. CDR3 in DNA: TGCAGCGGTACCCCGGGACAGGGGGCCGACAATGAGCAGTTCTTC. Protein: CSGTPGQGADNEQFF.

This clonotype was recorded many times. The V gene is TRBV25-1, the J gene TRBJ2-5; 9 nucleotides align to TRBD2. V shed 1 base, J shed 5 bases, and the junction held 5 bases outside the gene matches. Germline V gene lookup returns CDR1 MGHDK and CDR2 SYGVNS. The CDR3 covers 15 residues. CDR3 region: CASSEFTSGLETQYF. The CDR3 nucleotides read TGTGCCAGCAGTGAATTTACTAGCGGGCTTGAGACCCAGTACTTC.

The chain employs TRBV29-1 and TRBJ1-1, with D tentatively TRBD1 (6 bases). Trimming left V 1 base short and J 1 base short, with 10 bases between. The CDR3 runs to 14 residues. CDR1 and CDR2 from the germline V gene are SQVTM and ANQGSEA. CDR3 coding DNA: TGCAGCGTTGAAGTGAGGGGGGCGAACACTGAAGCTTTCTTT. Protein: CSVEVRGANTEAFF.